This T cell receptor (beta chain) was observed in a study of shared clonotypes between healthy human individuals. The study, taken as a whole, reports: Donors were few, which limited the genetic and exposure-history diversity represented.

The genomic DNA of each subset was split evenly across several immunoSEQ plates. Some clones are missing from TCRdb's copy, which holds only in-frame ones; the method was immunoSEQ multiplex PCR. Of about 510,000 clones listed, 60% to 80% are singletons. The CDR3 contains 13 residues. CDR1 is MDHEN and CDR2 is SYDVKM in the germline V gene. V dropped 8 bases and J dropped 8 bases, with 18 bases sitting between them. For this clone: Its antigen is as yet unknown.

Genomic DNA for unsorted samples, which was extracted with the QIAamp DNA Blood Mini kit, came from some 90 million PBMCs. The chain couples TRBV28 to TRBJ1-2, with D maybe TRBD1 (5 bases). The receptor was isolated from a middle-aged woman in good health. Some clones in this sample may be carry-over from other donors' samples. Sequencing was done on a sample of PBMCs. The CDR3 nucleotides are TGTGCCAGCGTAAGAAGTCAGGGTAACGGCTACACCTTC. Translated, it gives CASVRSQGNGYTF.